The 13 T cell receptor beta chains below come from one sample, sequenced in a study of T cell responses to AZD1222 COVID-19 vaccine. Using immunoSEQ multiplex PCR, the repertoire was profiled, and TCRdb retains in-frame clones only, with some absent. The table shows approximately 90,000 clones, with about 89% occurring only once. The sample consisted of peripheral blood, taken on day 0 of AZD1222 vaccination. The receptors were sampled from an adult in good health.

The genes are TRBV5-1 and TRBJ2-5; 7 bases match TRBD2. Germline CDR1 SGHRS, CDR2 YFSETQ. This CDR3 contains 13 residues. The trim removed 4 bases at V and 2 bases at J, leaving 2 bases unmatched. CDR3: CASSPGLQETQYF. The CDR3, as DNA: TGCGCCAGCAGCCCGGGACTACAAGAGACCCAGTACTTC.

The chain combines TRBV7-9 with TRBJ1-1; TRBD1 is a possible D gene (6 bases). Per the germline V gene, CDR1 is SEHNR and CDR2 is FQNEAQ (reference sequence). The CDR3 covers 15 residues. V lost 4 bases and J lost 1, with 13 bases in between. The CDR3 DNA sequence: TGTGCCAGCAGCTCGTCCAGGGGAGGGAACACTGAAGCTTTCTTT. It translates to CASSSSRGGNTEAFF.

The chain links TRBV6-2 or TRBV6-3 to TRBJ2-4, with 12 bases fitting TRBD2. The germline V gene encodes CDR1 MNHEY and CDR2 SVGEGT. Germline trimming cut 4 bases from V and 4 bases from J; bases unmatched to any gene: 5. The CDR3 is 16 amino acids. CDR3 nucleotide sequence: TGTGCCAGCAGTTCGGAACTAGCGGGGGGTAAAAACATTCAGTACTTC. It specifies CASSSELAGGKNIQYF.

CDR3 nucleotide sequence: TGTGCCACCAGCACCATACTAGGACAGGGATATGGCTACACCTTC. Its protein product is CATSTILGQGYGYTF. The chain joins TRBV15 to TRBJ1-2, with 8 bases identical to TRBD1. The length of the CDR3 is 15 residues. V was clipped by 4 bases and J by 5 bases; unmatched bases: 9. Germline V gives CDR1 LNHNV, CDR2 YYDKDF (reference sequence).

This chain links TRBV5-4 with TRBJ1-2; D possibly corresponds to TRBD1 (5 bases). Between the trimmed V and J ends, which lost 6 bases and 8 bases, there was a span of 20 bases. The CDR3 covers 14 residues. Germline lookup yields CDR1 SGHNT and CDR2 YYREEE (reference sequence). CDR3 sequence reads: CASTIGGARRGYTF. In DNA, the CDR3 is TGTGCCAGCACCATTGGTGGGGCCAGGAGAGGCTACACCTTC.

Details on this clone: Its ends do not fully match the called genes, so a read error is possible. The chain carries TRBV6-6 and TRBJ2-3; D gene unclear. The CDR3 is 14 amino acids. Germline lookup yields CDR1 MNHNY and CDR2 SVGAGI (reference sequence). The CDR3 sequence: CASSYSFSTDTRYF. The CDR3 DNA reads TGTGCCAGCAGTTACTCATTCAGCACAGATACGCGGTATTTT.

V usage is TRBV29-1 and J usage is TRBJ2-3; D gene uncertain. The CDR3 covers 12 residues. Germline CDR1 reads SQVTM; CDR2 reads ANQGSEA. With 7 bases removed from V and 6 bases from J, the gap between germline ends came to 14 bases. CDR3 sequence: CSGDKAPDTQYF. In DNA, the CDR3 is TGCAGCGGTGACAAGGCCCCGGATACGCAGTATTTT.

This sequence joins TRBV30 and TRBJ1-1; D ambiguous. The CDR3 loop spans 13 amino acids. The V gene's germline CDR1 is GTSNPN and CDR2 SVGIG (reference sequence). The ends were cut back, 4 bases at V and 0 bases at J, with 9 bases in the middle. The CDR3 region has the DNA TGTGCCTGGAAGAGGTTGGTGAACACTGAAGCTTTCTTT. Protein product: CAWKRLVNTEAFF.

The chain employs TRBV7-2 and TRBJ1-2; no clear D. Trimming took 5 bases from V and 7 from J, leaving 11 bases between them. The CDR3 runs to 12 residues. CDR1 SGHTA and CDR2 FQGNSA come from the germline V gene. The CDR3 region has the DNA TGTGCCAGCAGCCCCCGGTTCCTTGGCTACACCTTC. It codes for CASSPRFLGYTF.

This chain joins TRBV2 and TRBJ2-5, with a tentative D call TRBD2 (5 bases). The V end lost 3 bases, the J end lost 3 bases, and 11 bases lay between the germline ends. CDR3 size: 14 residues. Germline V gene data show CDR1 as SNHLY and CDR2 as FYNNEI. CDR3 residues: CASSEDSNKETQYF. The DNA of the CDR3 is TGTGCCAGCAGTGAGGACTCCAATAAAGAGACCCAGTACTTC.

The chain carries TRBV18 and TRBJ2-7; D is perhaps TRBD2 (6 bases). V lost 5 bases, J lost 3 bases, and 14 bases lay in between. Looked up from germline, CDR1 is KGHSH and CDR2 is LQKENI. The length of the CDR3 is 14 residues. The CDR3 loop reads CASSSGRIDYEQYF. The CDR3 coding sequence is TGTGCCAGCTCATCCGGGAGAATTGACTACGAGCAGTACTTC.

The chain employs TRBV30 and TRBJ1-4; D not certain. The germline CDR1 and CDR2 sequences are GTSNPN and SVGIG (reference sequence). There are 13 residues in the CDR3. Trimming took off 0 bases at V and 6 bases at J, with 8 bases between the two ends. CDR3 region: CAWSVLRDEKLFF. CDR3 DNA sequence: TGTGCCTGGAGTGTACTGAGGGATGAAAAACTGTTTTTT.

This clone showed up just once. The chain couples TRBV21-1 to TRBJ2-2; the table's D call, TRBD1, was not checked against the DNA. TRBV21-1 is recorded as a pseudogene. The CDR3 is 16 amino acids. CDR3 sequence reads: CASSKRQGKNTGELFF. CDR3 nucleotide sequence: TGTGCCAGCAGCAAGCGCCAGGGGAAGAACACCGGGGAGCTGTTTTTT.